These 23 T cell receptor beta chains came from one sample sequenced in a study of blood T cells in healthy people across ages (dated by TCRdb to about 2015). The method behind the library was 5' RACE. The sequencer listed for this sample is Illumina HiSeq 2500. A second PCR of 7 to 11 cycles was performed with a sample-barcoded 5' primer and a J-beta primer mix. The public sequencing data were trimmed at Q25 with fastp and processed into clonotypes with MiXCR by TCRdb, which kept only in-frame beta chains. Duplicate CDR3 protein sequences are folded into a single record with the most common DNA and genes. Within this sample are roughly 800,000 distinct CDR3 sequences, with about 62% of them counted one time only. 20% to 25% of the sample rests with the top ten. Sequenced material: blood. The source is a man aged 30 to 39 in good health.

The CDR3 nucleotides are TGTGCCAGCAGCTTAGGGACTAGCGGGAGTCCTTACAATGAGCAGTTCTTC. Its translation is CASSLGTSGSPYNEQFF. The chain carries TRBV7-6 and TRBJ2-1; 13 bases are shared with TRBD2. The V gene's germline CDR1 is SGHVS and CDR2 FNYEAQ. The J segment lost 4 bases and the V segment lost 1 base, leaving 4 bases of the junction unmatched. CDR3 length: 17 amino acids.

The chain combines TRBV6-6 with TRBJ2-1; weak D call: TRBD1 (5 bases). The CDR3 has 14 amino acids. V lost 5 bases and J 8 bases, leaving 16 bases between the germline ends. Germline lookup yields CDR1 MNHNY and CDR2 SVGAGI (reference sequence). The CDR3 region has the DNA TGTGCCAGCAGTGCCAGGGAACGGGCGGATGAGCAGTTCTTC. This sequence encodes CASSARERADEQFF.

This clonotype was counted a few times. CDR3 in DNA: TGTGCCACCAGTGATTTGACTAGCGGGGGCAACAATGAGCAGTTCTTC. Residues: CATSDLTSGGNNEQFF. The chain couples TRBV24-1 to TRBJ2-1; 11 bases are shared with TRBD2. From germline, CDR1 is KGHDR and CDR2 SFDVKD. The CDR3 has 16 amino acids. Losses at the gene ends were 0 bases for V and 5 bases for J; bases not matched to a gene: 2.

With regard to this clonotype: A much more abundant neighbour one base away suggests this may be a read error. V and J are TRBV24-1 and TRBJ2-3; D perhaps matches TRBD2 (5 bases). CDR3 size: 13 residues. CDR1 and CDR2 (germline): KGHDR, SFDVKD. As DNA, the CDR3 is TGTGTCACCGGCGGAGGAGGCCCAGATACGCAGTATTTT. Amino acid sequence: CVTGGGGPDTQYF.

J is TRBJ2-5 and V is TRBV29-1; 9 bases are a match to TRBD1. There are 13 residues in the CDR3. The V gene's germline CDR1 is SQVTM and CDR2 ANQGSEA. The V and J ends lost 4 bases and 4 bases, in that order; junction bases with no gene match: 4. The CDR3: CSVAPTGGETQYF. The CDR3 nucleotides read TGCAGCGTTGCGCCGACAGGGGGAGAGACCCAGTACTTC. The full variable domain, completed using reference TRBV29-1 and TRBJ2-5, is SAVISQKPSRDICQRGTSLTIQCQVDSQVTMMFWYRQQPGQSLTLIATANQGSEATYESGFVIDKFPISRPNLTFSTLTVSNMSPEDSSIYLCSVAPTGGETQYFGPGTRLLVL.

The J gene is TRBJ2-7, the V gene TRBV7-2; tentative D call: TRBD1 (5 bases). The germline V and J ends were trimmed by 5 bases and 6 bases, with 11 bases remaining between them. The germline gives CDR1 SGHTA, CDR2 FQGNSA. The CDR3 contains 12 residues. The CDR3 bases are TGTGCCAGCAGCCGGCCAGGGTTCGAGCAGTACTTC. As protein: CASSRPGFEQYF.

The V gene is TRBV10-3, the J gene TRBJ2-1; D tentatively fits TRBD1 or TRBD2 (5 bases each). Trimming took off 6 bases at V and 6 bases at J, with 27 bases between the two ends. This CDR3 is 18 amino acids long. Germline loops: CDR1 ENHRY, CDR2 SYGVKD. The CDR3 protein is CAISPTQRTGTAANEQFF. The CDR3 DNA reads TGTGCCATCAGCCCGACCCAGAGGACCGGGACCGCGGCCAATGAGCAGTTCTTC.

This clonotype was seen ten or more times. This rearrangement joins TRBV6-4 to TRBJ2-5; D is perhaps TRBD1 (6 bases). CDR1 is MRHNA, CDR2 SNTAGT, per germline. The ends were cut back, 5 bases at V and 7 bases at J, with 20 bases in the middle. The CDR3 runs 15 residues. The CDR3 sequence: CASSPEVGALGTQYF. In nucleotides, the CDR3 is TGTGCCAGCAGTCCTGAGGTGGGGGCGCTGGGGACCCAGTACTTC.

The chain recombines TRBV6-1 with TRBJ1-2; D gene uncertain. The V and J ends lost 6 bases and 6 bases respectively, with 29 bases between them. Germline V lookup: CDR1 MNHNS, CDR2 SASEGT. This CDR3 region has 18 residues. The CDR3: CASSPGSLGRLLRNGYTF. The CDR3 nucleotides read TGTGCCAGCAGCCCGGGGTCACTTGGCCGTCTTCTCCGGAATGGCTACACCTTC.

This clonotype was counted a few times. J is TRBJ2-5 and V is TRBV7-2; possibly TRBD1 or TRBD2 for D (5 bases each). The CDR3 is made up of 15 amino acids. V was shortened by 1 base and J by 4 bases, with 13 bases between the two germline ends. In germline, CDR1 is SGHTA, CDR2 FQGNSA. CDR3 in DNA: TGTGCCAGCAGCTTAGGAGGGGAAGCTGGAGAGACCCAGTACTTC. It specifies CASSLGGEAGETQYF.

The chain combines TRBV18 with TRBJ2-4; a possible D gene is TRBD2 (6 bases). The J call may be in error: the DNA end matches TRBJ2-7 better. This CDR3 is 15 amino acids long. The germline V gene encodes CDR1 KGHSH and CDR2 LQKENI. The CDR3 here is CASSLNSGLFYEQYF. CDR3 in DNA: TGTGCCAGCTCACTTAATTCGGGACTCTTCTACGAGCAGTACTTC.

Concerning this clonotype: The junction departs from the called germline gene at one end, perhaps through a read error. V usage is TRBV5-1 and J usage is TRBJ2-7, with a weak D call TRBD2 (6 bases). Germline V lookup: CDR1 SGHRS, CDR2 YFSETQ. CDR3 length: 16 amino acids. The CDR3 sequence is CASSLGQRVPSYERYF. The DNA of the CDR3 is TGCGCCAGCAGCTTAGGCCAGCGGGTTCCCTCCTACGAGCGGTACTTC.

This clonotype came up a few times. This sequence joins TRBV29-1 and TRBJ2-1, with D possibly called TRBD1 or TRBD2 (6 bases each). This CDR3 comprises 12 residues. Looked up from germline, CDR1 is SQVTM and CDR2 is ANQGSEA. Between the trimmed V and J ends, which lost 8 bases and 10 bases, there was a span of 18 bases. The CDR3 sequence: CSKKWGAREQFF. The CDR3 DNA follows: TGCAGCAAAAAGTGGGGGGCGCGGGAGCAGTTCTTC.

This clonotype has a handful of counts. The rearrangement uses TRBV28 and TRBJ2-5; tentatively, D is TRBD1 (5 bases). This CDR3 has 13 amino acids. V was cut by 5 bases and J by 3 bases, with 10 bases left in between. In germline, CDR1 is MDHEN, CDR2 SYDVKM. The chain's CDR3 is CASSAGQEETQYF. For the CDR3, the DNA is TGTGCCAGCAGTGCCGGACAAGAAGAGACCCAGTACTTC.

This clonotype was counted between two and nine times. The chain recombines TRBV4-2 with TRBJ2-7; TRBD2 agrees at 7 bases. The CDR3 is made up of 16 amino acids. J was trimmed by 0 bases and V by 1 base; bases with no gene match: 6. Germline V gene lookup returns CDR1 LGHNA and CDR2 YNFKEQ. CDR3 sequence reads: CASSQGIGGSSYEQYF. CDR3 coding DNA: TGTGCCAGCAGCCAAGGTATCGGCGGGAGCTCCTACGAGCAGTACTTC.

The genes are TRBV27 and TRBJ2-3, with 12 bases that match TRBD1. Germline V gene data show CDR1 as MNHEY and CDR2 as SMNVEV (reference sequence). Losses at the gene ends were 6 bases for V and 6 bases for J; bases not matched to a gene: 7. The CDR3 is 15 residues long. This chain's CDR3 is CASRVGQGARDTQYF. DNA of the CDR3: TGTGCCAGCAGAGTGGGACAGGGGGCACGGGATACGCAGTATTTT.

The rearrangement links TRBV7-2 to TRBJ1-5; perhaps TRBD1 as D (6 bases). Germline-derived CDR1 and CDR2 are SGHTA and FQGNSA. V was clipped by 1 base and J by 2 bases, with 12 bases between them. The CDR3 spans 16 residues. The CDR3 coding sequence is TGTGCCAGCAGCTTAGTCTCAGGGGCGGGCAATCAGCCCCAGCATTTT. It codes for CASSLVSGAGNQPQHF. Based on the CDR3 plus reference TRBV7-2 and TRBJ1-5, the full variable domain is GAGVSQSPSNKVTEKGKDVELRCDPISGHTALYWYRQSLGQGLEFLIYFQGNSAPDKSGLPSDRFSAERTGGSVSTLTIQRTQQEDSAVYLCASSLVSGAGNQPQHFGDGTRLSIL.

The chain carries TRBV29-1 and TRBJ2-5; D is undetermined. The length of the CDR3 is 17 residues. The V gene lost 0 bases and the J gene lost 11 bases, with 28 bases spanning the gap. Germline V lookup: CDR1 SQVTM, CDR2 ANQGSEA. CDR3 region: CSVEERVFVTLIKEQYF. The CDR3 coding sequence is TGCAGCGTTGAAGAAAGAGTTTTCGTAACATTAATTAAGGAGCAGTACTTC.

V is TRBV5-1 and J is TRBJ2-7; TRBD2 agrees at 7 bases. The germline V gene encodes CDR1 SGHRS and CDR2 YFSETQ. The V segment lost 4 bases and the J segment 7 bases; nucleotides outside the gene matches: 14. This CDR3 has 15 amino acids. CDR3 residues: CASSAIGLGHSEQYF. In DNA form, the CDR3 reads TGCGCCAGCAGCGCGATCGGACTAGGCCATTCAGAGCAGTACTTC.

This chain uses TRBV3-1 with TRBJ2-1, with 8 nucleotides matching TRBD2. V gave up 4 bases and J gave up 6 bases; unmatched junction bases: 8. This CDR3 is 15 amino acids long. Per germline, CDR1 LGHDT and CDR2 YNNKEL (reference sequence). The CDR3 sequence is CASSRPGGKINEQFF. In DNA form, the CDR3 reads TGTGCCAGCAGCCGGCCGGGAGGGAAAATCAATGAGCAGTTCTTC.

Ten or more counts support this clonotype. This sequence joins TRBV4-3 and TRBJ2-5; D is perhaps TRBD2 (6 bases). This CDR3 contains 13 residues. The V gene lost 2 bases and the J gene lost 4 bases, with 8 bases spanning the gap. CDR1 and CDR2 from the germline V gene are LGHNA and YSLEER. DNA of the CDR3: TGCGCCAGCAGCCAATTCGGGGGAGAGACCCAGTACTTC. This translates into CASSQFGGETQYF.

Only a few counts were recorded for this clonotype. J is TRBJ2-3 and V is TRBV9; tentatively, D is TRBD2 (5 bases). Per the germline V gene, CDR1 is SGDLS and CDR2 is YYNGEE. CDR3 length: 15 amino acids. Trimming pared 3 bases from V and 2 bases from J, leaving 13 bases between. The CDR3 loop reads CASSGLRAFTDTQYF. CDR3 DNA sequence: TGTGCCAGCAGCGGACTACGGGCCTTCACAGATACGCAGTATTTT.

The rearrangement uses TRBV6-2 or TRBV6-3 and TRBJ2-3; 8 positions match TRBD1. Germline trimming cut 6 bases from V and 3 bases from J; bases unmatched to any gene: 8. CDR3 length: 15 residues. In germline, CDR1 is MNHEY, CDR2 SVGEGT. The CDR3 spells CASRDSGGQTDTQYF. The CDR3 DNA sequence: TGTGCCAGCAGGGATTCAGGGGGCCAGACAGATACGCAGTATTTT.